What follows is one T cell receptor beta chain and its context. Its specificity is not known. This entry belongs to a study of post-analysis software for immune sequencing data. This CDR3 has 11 amino acids. Looked up from germline, CDR1 is DFQATT and CDR2 is SNEGSKA (reference sequence). General study results and limits: Elevated frequency relative to controls characterized four or five TRBV segments in patients, TRBV5-6, TRBV5-1 and TRBV20-1 among them.

Prepared TCR beta cDNA libraries contained unique molecular identifiers. TCRdb fed the PCR reads into MiXCR, producing one record per CDR3 protein. This sample has a few hundred thousand distinct CDR3 sequences, with roughly 45% found just once. The source is a girl aged 5-17 years with multiple sclerosis. The V call is TRBV20-1, the J call TRBJ2-7; D gene uncertain. The J call could be wrong; TRBJ2-5 is a better fit for the DNA end. The sequenced sample was blood. CDR3 sequence reads: CSANPAETQYF. The CDR3 region has the DNA TGCAGTGCTAACCCCGCGGAGACCCAGTACTTC.